This T cell receptor (beta chain) is from a study of blood T cells in healthy people across ages (dated by TCRdb to between 2014 and 2017). The study in broad terms: In model experiments, template switching captured about one uniquely barcoded TCR beta cDNA molecule for every two T cells. To track age-related changes in TCR beta repertoire diversity, the study relied on deep sequencing normalized with unique cDNA molecular identifiers. The donors were split into four age groups: young (average 16 years), middle-aged (roughly 39), aged (approximately 60) and long-lived (approximately 89). Using the same blood draw, the study looked at two additional independent replicas of 1 million unique cDNA reads for two donors, one aged 18 to 30 and the other aged 80 or older.

Notes on this clonotype: This receptor's antigen is unknown. Base quality data are lacking; no much larger clone is found one base away.

The donors were 40 or so Caucasian individuals from Russia, aged 6 to 90 years, who were systemically healthy. Around 9.9 milliliters of peripheral blood were collected from each donor into EDTA-treated Vacutainer tubes. PBMCs were isolated by Ficoll-Paque density-gradient centrifugation, with at least 6 million obtained per sample. Total RNA was extracted from PBMCs with Trizol reagent, with at least 6 micrograms obtained per sample. The percentages of naive CD45RAhigh/CD27high T cells were determined by flow cytometry on a PBMC aliquot from every donor. Broader findings and caveats from the paper: As age increased, observed TCR beta diversity per million T cells dropped in a roughly linear way, and a significant reduction was already evident by age around 41. Estimates of total diversity based on one million sequenced T cells were regarded as lower bounds and as underestimates. Compared with the aged group, more naive CD4+ T cells, fewer expanded clones and increased TCR diversity were shown by the long-lived group, suggesting age selection. Because the CMV infection status of the donors was unknown, age-related changes in expanded clonotypes may potentially have been confounded. Bulk unsorted PBMC profiling prevented conclusive comparison of naive and antigen-experienced compartments. A strong correlation was found between observed TCR beta diversity and the percentage of naive T cells measured by flow cytometry.

Libraries were built with 5' RACE. Instrument used: Illumina HiSeq 2500. The second PCR ran for roughly 7 to 11 cycles and used a J-beta primer mix along with a sample-barcoded 5' primer. Each TCR beta cDNA molecule received a unique molecular identifier from a template-switch 5' adaptor carrying 12 random nucleotides. Each sample yielded at least 3 million CDR3-containing paired-end reads. All of the RNA was converted into first-strand cDNA using the Mint cDNA synthesis kit, with a TRBC-specific oligonucleotide serving as the primer. All cDNA was treated with uracil-DNA glycosylase and then went through a first 18-cycle PCR with the universal primers M1SS and BC2_uni_R. Per the source publication's procedure: For normalization, 1 million high-quality reads, each with a distinct molecular identifier, were randomly selected from each sample. Reads with shared molecular identifiers were discarded instead of being binned into consensus sequences. MiTCR, set to a Q25 quality threshold and the strictest error-elimination algorithm, was used for CDR3 identification, clonotype clustering and error correction. Lower-bound total TCR beta diversity was estimated with a nonparametric unseen species model using Euler transformation. TCRdb reprocessed the public reads (quality trimming at Q25 with fastp, clone calling with MiXCR) and kept in-frame beta chains. CDR3 protein sequences are deduplicated, and each keeps its most common genes and DNA. These V and J calls originate from TCRdb's pipeline instead of the authors' own analysis. Recorded for this sample are some 940,000 distinct CDR3 sequences; 25% to 35% of them occurred a single time. The top ten constitute roughly a tenth of the sample.

The same data also went into a second study, on T cells of mothers and their children. Taken from the second paper: Nine systemically healthy Caucasian individuals, comprising three mothers and their six children, were included as donors. cDNA synthesis consumed the entire amount of extracted RNA, loaded at roughly 1.5 ug RNA in each 15 ul reaction. Sample barcodes and 2-4 random nucleotides were added via the M1S primer in the second PCR. More than 8.5 million TCR beta CDR3 reads were obtained from each mother, and some 3.2 million reads were obtained from each child. TCR recombination output is similarly shaped by thymic selection in related and unrelated pairs, with a minor effect exerted by inherited differences. Normalized repertoire overlap in related mother-child pairs was always slightly higher than in unrelated mother-child pairs, but the difference was never significant. Persistent microchimeric T cell clones were not detected, at a sensitivity of 95 to 100 clones per million clonotypes. To look for features that set related mother-child pairs apart from unrelated individuals, the researchers ran deep NGS to compare the TCR beta repertoires of mothers and children. Mothers averaged roughly 36 +/- 4 years of age and children averaged about 10 +/- 4 years. Libraries were sequenced on Illumina HiSeq 2000 with 100+100 nt paired-end reads after adapter ligation with NEBNext reagents. To prevent cross-contamination, the mother and child libraries were prepared a month apart and were sequenced in separate runs. Between 500,000 and 2,000,000 distinct TCR beta clonotypes were identified per donor. Naive TCR beta clonotypes were estimated from low-frequency clonotypes matched to each donor's FACS-determined naive share, without sorting.

The clonotype originates from a woman aged 40 to 50 in good health. The sequencing sample was made of blood.

The CDR3 protein sequence reads: CASSQGQSEETQYF. The DNA sequence follows: TGTGCCAGCAGCCAAGGACAGTCCGAAGAGACCCAGTACTTC. The chain couples TRBV3-1 to TRBJ2-5; TRBD1 is a weak D gene call, 5 bases matching. CDR1 is given as LGHDT and CDR2 as YNNKEL, both from the germline V gene (reference sequence). The CDR3 holds 14 amino acids from the cysteine to the phenylalanine. The CDR3 DNA has 42 bases and is translated from base 1. Cut back by 1 base and 3 bases, the V and J ends lie 9 bases apart.